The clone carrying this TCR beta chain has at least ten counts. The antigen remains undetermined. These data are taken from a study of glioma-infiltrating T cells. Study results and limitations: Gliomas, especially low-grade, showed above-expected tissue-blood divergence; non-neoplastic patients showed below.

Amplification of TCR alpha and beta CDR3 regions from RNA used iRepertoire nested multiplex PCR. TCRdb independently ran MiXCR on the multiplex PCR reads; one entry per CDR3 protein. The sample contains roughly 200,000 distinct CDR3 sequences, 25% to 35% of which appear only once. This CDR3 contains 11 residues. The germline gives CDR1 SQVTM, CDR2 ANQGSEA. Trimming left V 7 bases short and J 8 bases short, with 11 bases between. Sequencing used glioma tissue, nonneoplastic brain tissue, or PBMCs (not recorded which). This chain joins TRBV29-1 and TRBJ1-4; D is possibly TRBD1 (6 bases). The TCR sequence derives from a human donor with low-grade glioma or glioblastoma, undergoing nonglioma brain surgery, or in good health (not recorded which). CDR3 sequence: CSAERGEKLFF. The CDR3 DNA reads TGCAGCGCCGAGAGGGGGGAAAAACTGTTTTTT.